This T cell receptor beta chain is drawn from a study of blood T cell repertoires in COVID-19. This CDR3 is built from 14 residues. With 5 bases removed from V and 1 base from J, the gap between germline ends came to 8 bases. CDR1 LNHDA and CDR2 SQIVND come from the germline V gene (reference sequence). Sequenced by immunoSEQ multiplex PCR; TCRdb stores in-frame clones only, minus some. Counted here are approximately 150,000 clones, less than 90% occurring once; the ten biggest clones make up roughly 8.6%. The specimen was PBMCs or T cells enriched from blood (not recorded which). This TCR was recovered from a woman aged 50 to 60 who had recovered from COVID-19. V and J are TRBV19 and TRBJ1-4; possible D gene TRBD1, 6 bases. CDR3 amino acids: CASSEQGTNEKLFF. As DNA, the CDR3 is TGTGCCAGTAGTGAACAGGGAACTAATGAAAAACTGTTTTTT.